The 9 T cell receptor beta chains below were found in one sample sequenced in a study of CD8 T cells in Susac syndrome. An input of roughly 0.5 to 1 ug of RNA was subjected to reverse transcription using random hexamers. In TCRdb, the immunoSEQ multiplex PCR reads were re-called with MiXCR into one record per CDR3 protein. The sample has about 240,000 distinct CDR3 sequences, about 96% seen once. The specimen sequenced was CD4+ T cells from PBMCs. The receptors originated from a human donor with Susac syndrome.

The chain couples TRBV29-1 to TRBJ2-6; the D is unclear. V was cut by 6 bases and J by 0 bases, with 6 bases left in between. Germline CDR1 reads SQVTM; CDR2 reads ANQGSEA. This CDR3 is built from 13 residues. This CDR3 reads CSVRSSGANVLTF. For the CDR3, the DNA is TGCAGCGTCCGCTCCTCTGGGGCCAACGTCCTGACTTTC.

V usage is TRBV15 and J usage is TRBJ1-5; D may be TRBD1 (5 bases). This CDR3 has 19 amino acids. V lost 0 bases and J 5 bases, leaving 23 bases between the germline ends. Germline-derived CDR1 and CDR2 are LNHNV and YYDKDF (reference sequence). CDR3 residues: CATSRDWLGPDRSYQPQHF. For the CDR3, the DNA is TGTGCCACCAGCAGAGATTGGCTGGGGCCCGACCGATCTTATCAGCCCCAGCATTTT.

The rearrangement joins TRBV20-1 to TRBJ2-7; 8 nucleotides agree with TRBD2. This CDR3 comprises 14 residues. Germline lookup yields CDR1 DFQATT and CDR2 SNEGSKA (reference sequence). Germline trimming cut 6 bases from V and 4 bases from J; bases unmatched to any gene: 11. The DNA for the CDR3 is TGCAGTGCCCCAACTCTAGCGGGTGCTTACGAGCAGTACTTC. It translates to CSAPTLAGAYEQYF.

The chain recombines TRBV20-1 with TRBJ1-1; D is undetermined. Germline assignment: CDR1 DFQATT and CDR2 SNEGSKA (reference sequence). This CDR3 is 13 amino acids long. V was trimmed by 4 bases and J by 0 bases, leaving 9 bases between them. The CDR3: CSAKLSVNTEAFF. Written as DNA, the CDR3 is TGCAGTGCTAAGCTGTCAGTGAACACTGAAGCTTTCTTT.

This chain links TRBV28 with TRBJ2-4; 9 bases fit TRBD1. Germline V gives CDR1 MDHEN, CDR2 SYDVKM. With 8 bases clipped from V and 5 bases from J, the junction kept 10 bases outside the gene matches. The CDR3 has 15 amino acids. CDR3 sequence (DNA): TGTGCCAGCGCGCCCGGGGACAGGGACCAAAACATTCAGTACTTC. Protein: CASAPGDRDQNIQYF.

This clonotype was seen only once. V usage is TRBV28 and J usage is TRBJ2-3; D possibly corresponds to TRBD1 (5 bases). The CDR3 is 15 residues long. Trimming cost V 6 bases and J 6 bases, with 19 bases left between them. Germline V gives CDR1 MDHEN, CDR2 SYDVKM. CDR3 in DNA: TGTGCCAGCAGCCGAATGGGTCCCCAGGGCGATACGCAGTATTTT. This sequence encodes CASSRMGPQGDTQYF.

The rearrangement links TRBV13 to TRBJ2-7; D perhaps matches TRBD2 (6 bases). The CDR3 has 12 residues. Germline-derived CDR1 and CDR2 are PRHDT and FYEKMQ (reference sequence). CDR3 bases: TGTACTACGGGGCGGGATCGAGCCGAGCAGTACTTC. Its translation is CTTGRDRAEQYF.

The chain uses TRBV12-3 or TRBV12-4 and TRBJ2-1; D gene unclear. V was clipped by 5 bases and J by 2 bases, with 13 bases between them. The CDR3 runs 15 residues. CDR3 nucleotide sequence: TGTGCCAGCAGTCCTGATGCCGCGCCCTACAATGAGCAGTTCTTC. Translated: CASSPDAAPYNEQFF.

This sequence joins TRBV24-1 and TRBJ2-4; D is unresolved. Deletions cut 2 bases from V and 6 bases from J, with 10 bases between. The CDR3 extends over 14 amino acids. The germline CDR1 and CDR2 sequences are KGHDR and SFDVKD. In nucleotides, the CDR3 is TGTGCCACCAGTGATTCCAAGTCCGGAAACATTCAGTACTTC. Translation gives CATSDSKSGNIQYF.